Below are 15 T cell receptor beta chains sequenced from a single sample in a study of tissue T cells after allogeneic stem cell transplantation. Measured with immunoSEQ multiplex PCR; TCRdb has only the in-frame clones, and not every one. This table holds about 48,000 clones, around 70% found once. The sample taken for sequencing was sorted cells pooled from one or two spleens. Receptors originate from a pool of C57BL/6 mice in good health.

Details on this clone: Here the gene names and germline are mouse. The observed sequence ends 1 residue before the CDR3 terminus, with the missing tail filled in from the germline J gene. The chain employs TRBV13-3 and TRBJ1-1; D is perhaps TRBD1 (6 bases). This CDR3 contains 15 residues. Trimming shortened V by 0 bases and J by 0 bases, and 9 bases separated the two germline ends. Per germline, CDR1 NNHDY and CDR2 SYVADS. The CDR3 here is CASSDAGTTNTEVFF. CDR3 bases read: TGTGCCAGCAGTGATGCCGGGACAACAAACACAGAAGTCTTC.

Comment on this clone: The genes and germline here are from mouse. The CDR3 end lies 1 residue beyond the end of the read and is filled in from the germline J gene. This sequence joins TRBV3 and TRBJ2-4; 7 bases agree with TRBD1. V gave up 5 bases and J gave up 5 bases; unmatched junction bases: 7. The V gene's germline CDR1 is SNHLY and CDR2 FYNGKV (reference sequence). The CDR3 totals 14 residues. The part of the CDR3 DNA that was read is TGTGCCAGCAGCGGCCGGGACAGTGGAAACACCTTGTAC. It yields the protein CASSGRDSGNTLY. The CDR3, in full, reads CASSGRDSGNTLYF.

Concerning this clone itself: The gene names given are mouse names. The read stops 1 residue short of the end of the CDR3; the missing end is completed from the germline J gene. The V and J genes are TRBV15 and TRBJ2-5, with TRBD1 matching over 7 bases. Germline V gives CDR1 SGHND, CDR2 FRSKSL. V lost 6 bases to trimming and J lost 3 bases; unmatched junction nucleotides: 3. This CDR3 has 13 amino acids. This CDR3 reads CASSRDSQDTQYF. Partial CDR3 DNA: TGTGCCAGCAGCCGGGACAGTCAAGACACCCAGTAC.

Concerning this clone itself: Genes here carry mouse names. The sequence runs out 1 residue before the end of the CDR3; the remainder is reconstructed from the germline J gene. J is TRBJ2-2 and V is TRBV16, with 9 bases fitting TRBD1. Trimming cost V 5 bases and J 4 bases; bases outside gene matches: 2. The germline CDR1 and CDR2 sequences are SGHSA and FRNQAP. The CDR3 consists of 14 residues. The CDR3 here is CASSKQGATGQLYF. The CDR3 bases that were read are TGTGCAAGCAGCAAACAGGGGGCCACCGGGCAGCTCTAC.

As regards this clone: The listed genes are named as in mouse. With the read ending 1 residue before the CDR3 end, the germline J gene is used to fill in that end. The J gene is TRBJ1-2, the V gene TRBV22; the listed D gene, TRBD1, was not tested against the DNA. TRBV22 is a recognized pseudogene. The CDR3 has 14 residues. Here the CDR3 reads CASSFRGHNSDYTF. The sequenced part of the CDR3 DNA is TGTGCCAGCAGTTTCAGGGGGCATAACTCCGACTACACC.

As to this clone: All gene names here are mouse names. The read ends 1 residue shy of where the CDR3 ends; the end is completed using the germline J gene. The sample carries other DNA sequences with the same CDR3. The chain joins TRBV13-2 to TRBJ2-5; D possibly corresponds to TRBD2 (5 bases). Germline CDR1 is NNHNN and CDR2 is SYGAGS (reference sequence). The V end lost 0 bases, the J end lost 5 bases, and 7 bases lay between the germline ends. The CDR3 totals 13 residues. CDR3 sequence reads: CASGDGLGDTQYF. The sequenced part of the CDR3 DNA is TGTGCCAGCGGTGATGGCCTGGGAGACACCCAGTAC.

On this clone itself: Gene labels here are mouse ones. The sequence runs out 1 residue before the end of the CDR3; the remainder is reconstructed from the germline J gene. This chain links TRBV30 with TRBJ2-7; 9 bases are shared with TRBD1. Germline V gene data show CDR1 as SQVVS and CDR2 as ANEGSEA. Germline trimming cut 5 bases from V and 2 bases from J; bases unmatched to any gene: 1. This CDR3 spans 12 amino acids. The CDR3 sequence is CSSWDRAYEQYF. The CDR3 bases that were read are TGTAGTTCTTGGGACAGGGCCTATGAACAGTAC. The full variable domain, its missing parts supplied by reference TRBV30 and TRBJ2-7, is SVLLYQKPNRDICQSGTSLKIQCVADSQVVSMFWYQQFQEQSLMLMATANEGSEATYESGFTKDKFPISRPNLTFSTLTVNNARPGDSSIYFCSSWDRAYEQYFGPGTRLTVL.

Turning to this clone: The genes are named according to mouse. The CDR3 end lies 1 residue beyond the end of the read and is filled in from the germline J gene. The chain combines TRBV12-1 with TRBJ2-5, with 7 bases aligning to TRBD2. J gave up 0 bases and V 2 bases, and 4 bases lay outside the gene matches. The CDR3 contains 15 residues. Germline V gene lookup returns CDR1 SGHSN and CDR2 HYEKVE. The sequenced part of the CDR3 DNA is TGTGCCAGCTCTCCCAGACTGGGAAACCAAGACACCCAGTAC. It specifies CASSPRLGNQDTQY. The entire CDR3 is CASSPRLGNQDTQYF.

In regard to this clone: Gene names denote mouse genes. Read data end 1 residue before the CDR3 end; the end is taken from the germline J gene. The chain links TRBV13-3 to TRBJ1-6, with TRBD1 as a possible D gene (6 bases). TRBJ1-6 is reported as an ORF; its role is uncertain. Trimming took off 1 base at V and 7 bases at J, with 9 bases between the two ends. The germline V gene encodes CDR1 NNHDY and CDR2 SYVADS. This CDR3 is built from 14 residues. CDR3 loop: CASSDFRGNSPLYF. The covered CDR3 bases are TGTGCCAGCAGTGATTTCAGGGGCAATTCGCCCCTCTAC.

In the case of this clone: Each gene name is a mouse one. The observed sequence ends 1 residue before the CDR3 terminus, with the missing tail filled in from the germline J gene. The chain has TRBV24 and TRBJ1-5; D is possibly TRBD1 (5 bases). Trimming pared 8 bases from V and 3 bases from J, leaving 11 bases between. Germline CDR1 and CDR2: KGHTA and FRNEEI. The CDR3 totals 13 residues. CDR3 amino acids: CASPPGSNQAPLF. Partial CDR3 DNA: TGTGCCAGCCCCCCAGGGAGCAACCAGGCTCCGCTT.

As to this clone: Here the gene names and germline are mouse. The read gets to within 1 residue of the CDR3 end, and the germline J gene fills in the rest. This chain uses TRBV5 with TRBJ1-1, with 11 bases fitting TRBD1. The CDR3 spans 16 residues. V lost 3 bases, J lost 4 bases, and 7 bases stayed unmatched. The germline gives CDR1 LGHNA, CDR2 YNLKQL (reference sequence). The CDR3 reads CASSQNRDRGSTEVFF. Partial CDR3 DNA: TGTGCCAGCAGCCAGAACCGGGACAGGGGGTCCACAGAAGTCTTC.

Note on this clone: Genes here carry mouse names. The read halts 1 residue ahead of the CDR3 end, with the missing end drawn from the germline J gene. The chain combines TRBV14 with TRBJ2-5; 8 positions match TRBD1. CDR1 and CDR2 from the germline V gene are SGHDT and FRDEAV. V lost 4 bases, J lost 4 bases, and 5 bases stayed unmatched. The CDR3 is made up of 14 amino acids. The part of the CDR3 DNA that was read is TGTGCCAGCAGTCCCCGACAGGGGAAAGACACCCAGTAC. Translation gives CASSPRQGKDTQY. The CDR3 in its entirety is CASSPRQGKDTQYF.

Worth noting for this clone: Genes and germline are mouse. The CDR3 is cut off 1 residue early in the read; its end comes from the germline J gene. This rearrangement joins TRBV13-1 to TRBJ1-1, with 8 positions matching TRBD1. The V segment lost 0 bases and the J segment 4 bases; nucleotides outside the gene matches: 5. Germline assignment: CDR1 NSHNY and CDR2 SYGAGN. This CDR3 spans 15 amino acids. The CDR3 reads CASSDEAGGGTEVFF. The CDR3 DNA, read in part, is TGTGCCAGCAGTGATGAGGCAGGGGGCGGCACAGAAGTCTTC.

This clone was seen a handful of times. The gene names here belong to mouse. CDR3 sequence: CASSERVEQYF. CDR3 DNA, as far as it was read: TGTGCCAGCAGTGAAAGGGTTGAACAGTAC. The rearrangement uses TRBV13-3 and TRBJ2-7; D remains ambiguous. The read gets to within 1 residue of the CDR3 end, and the germline J gene fills in the rest. This CDR3 region has 11 residues. CDR1 is NNHDY, CDR2 SYVADS, per germline. Trimming removed 2 bases at V and 6 bases at J, with 6 bases between.

As for this clone: Gene names follow the mouse nomenclature. The sequenced fragment ends 1 residue before the CDR3 boundary, so the rest is inferred from the germline J gene. This chain connects TRBV1 to TRBJ2-4; 7 nucleotides match TRBD1. V dropped 3 bases and J dropped 1; count of bases not matched to a gene: 7. The CDR3 extends over 16 amino acids. In germline, CDR1 is NSQYPW, CDR2 LRSPGD (reference sequence). The CDR3 loop reads CTCSAPRQGRQNTLYF. The part of the CDR3 DNA that was read is TGCACCTGCAGTGCGCCTCGACAGGGCCGTCAAAACACCTTGTAC. Complete variable domain (other parts from reference TRBV1 and TRBJ2-4): VTLLEQNPRWRLVPRGQAVNLRCILKNSQYPWMSWYQQDLQKQLQWLFTLRSPGDKEVKSLPGADYLATRVTDTELRLQVANMSQGRTLYCTCSAPRQGRQNTLYFGAGTRLSVL.